This T cell receptor (beta chain) was sequenced in a study of type 1 regulatory T cells. Study-wide context: T-allo10 is a Tr1-enriched, alloantigen-specific CD4 T cell product made in vitro.

TCRdb reanalysed the reads using MiXCR and keeps one entry per CDR3 protein. Of over 90,000 distinct CDR3 sequences listed, around a third were seen once; the top ten hold 2.2%. Per germline, CDR1 MNHNY and CDR2 SVGAGI (reference sequence). V gave up 3 bases and J gave up 8 bases, with 23 bases separating them. The CDR3 is 17 residues long. The rearrangement links TRBV6-6 to TRBJ1-5, with D perhaps matching TRBD1 (6 bases). This clonotype was obtained from a human donor in good health. The sequenced material came from CD4+ T cells, either the whole sample or a sorted fraction (not recorded which). The CDR3 sequence: CASSYGGGHQFWEPQHF. The DNA of the CDR3 is TGTGCCAGCAGTTATGGTGGGGGACACCAGTTTTGGGAGCCCCAGCATTTT.